This is a list of T cell receptor beta chains from one sample in a study of OX40 agonist ivuxolimab in advanced cancers. The assay was immunoSEQ multiplex PCR, and TCRdb's table has in-frame clones only and misses some. The sample includes over 60,000 clones, 75% to 90% of them seen just once. The sample here was CD4+ or CD8+ T cells sorted from blood, taken in a trial of the OX40 agonist ivuxolimab. The receptors come from an adult with an advanced solid tumor such as melanoma, head and neck, liver or kidney cancer. CDR3s include the opening cysteine and the closing phenylalanine or tryptophan. Each record gives: clone size, CDR3 length, J gene, D gene, V gene, CDR3 DNA, CDR3 protein. A D gene is named only where the DNA matches it firmly. The size entry is marked missing in some rows and otherwise reads once, few, many or a size class.

size: .; length: 15; J: TRBJ1-1; D: .; V: TRBV5-1; DNA: TGCGCCAGCTCCGAACCGGGACGGCCGAACACTGAAGCTTTCTTT; CDR3: CASSEPGRPNTEAFF
size: .; length: 14; J: TRBJ2-7; D: .; V: TRBV6-5; DNA: TGTGCCAGCAGCACCCTCGGGCGTAGGGGCGAGCAGTACTTC; CDR3: CASSTLGRRGEQYF
size: .; length: 13; J: TRBJ2-1; D: .; V: TRBV6-4; DNA: TGTGCCAGCAGTGAGGTCTCCGGGGTGAGGCAGTTCTTC; CDR3: CASSEVSGVRQFF
size: once; length: 15; J: TRBJ1-1; D: .; V: TRBV10-3; DNA: TGTGCCATCAGTGAGTCCGGGGGCCAGAACACTGAAGCTTTCTTT; CDR3: CAISESGGQNTEAFF
size: .; length: 15; J: TRBJ2-7; D: .; V: TRBV6-5; DNA: TGTGCCAGCAGTCCCGACATACGGACGCTCTACGAGCAGTACTTC; CDR3: CASSPDIRTLYEQYF
size: .; length: 15; J: TRBJ1-4; D: .; V: TRBV7-9; DNA: TGTGCCAGCAGGGGAGGGGAATATGCTAATGAAAAACTGTTTTTT; CDR3: CASRGGEYANEKLFF
size: .; length: 14; J: TRBJ2-1; D: .; V: TRBV19; DNA: TGTGCCAGTAGTCACGGGCGAGAGGGCAATGAGCAGTTCTTC; CDR3: CASSHGREGNEQFF
size: .; length: 12; J: TRBJ2-7; D: .; V: TRBV30; DNA: TGTGCCTGGAGAGTCCTTGGCTACGAGCAGTACTTC; CDR3: CAWRVLGYEQYF
size: .; length: 16; J: TRBJ1-2; D: TRBD1; V: TRBV7-2; DNA: TGTGCCAGCAGCTTATTAGGTGGAGGGGGCGGGGATGGCTACACCTTC; CDR3: CASSLLGGGGGDGYTF
size: .; length: 16; J: TRBJ2-5; D: TRBD2; V: TRBV7-6; DNA: TGTGCCAGCAGCCCCGTAGTAGCGGGAGGGGGAGAGACCCAGTACTTC; CDR3: CASSPVVAGGGETQYF
size: .; length: 16; J: TRBJ2-6; D: .; V: TRBV30; DNA: TGTGCCTGGCGGGAGACCGGGGGCTCTGGGGCCAACGTCCTGACTTTC; CDR3: CAWRETGGSGANVLTF
size: few; length: 15; J: TRBJ2-7; D: .; V: TRBV27; DNA: TGTGCCAGCAGTTTAACCGCCCTTTCCTCCTACGAGCAGTACTTC; CDR3: CASSLTALSSYEQYF
size: .; length: 20; J: TRBJ1-4; D: TRBD1; V: TRBV27; DNA: TGTGCCAGCAGTCCCACCATCCCCGGGACAGGGGCCGGCACTAATGAAAAACTGTTTTTT; CDR3: CASSPTIPGTGAGTNEKLFF
size: .; length: 16; J: TRBJ1-1; D: .; V: TRBV5-1; DNA: TGCGCCAGCAGCTTCGCAGGGGCAACTATGAACACTGAAGCTTTCTTT; CDR3: CASSFAGATMNTEAFF
size: .; length: 14; J: TRBJ2-7; D: .; V: TRBV15; DNA: TGTGCCACCCGAGGTGGGCTAAGCTCCTACGAGCAGTACTTC; CDR3: CATRGGLSSYEQYF
size: .; length: 13; J: TRBJ1-2; D: .; V: TRBV14; DNA: TGTGCCAGCAGCCAACAGGGGCTGAATGGCTACACCTTC; CDR3: CASSQQGLNGYTF
size: .; length: 19; J: TRBJ2-1; D: TRBD1; V: TRBV18; DNA: TGTGCCAGCTCCTCCAGGATGGGACAGCTTGGCCATTCGGGAAATGAGCAGTTCTTC; CDR3: CASSSRMGQLGHSGNEQFF
size: .; length: 17; J: TRBJ1-2; D: TRBD1; V: TRBV10-3; DNA: TGTGCCATCAGTGAGCGAATGGGGACAGGGGGTAACTATGGCTACACCTTC; CDR3: CAISERMGTGGNYGYTF
size: .; length: 13; J: TRBJ1-1; D: .; V: TRBV28; DNA: TGTGCCAGCAGTGTAAGTGGGGGCACTGAAGCTTTCTTT; CDR3: CASSVSGGTEAFF
size: few; length: 16; J: TRBJ1-2; D: TRBD1; V: TRBV28; DNA: TGTGCCAGCAGTTTATGGGATGAGGGACAGGCTTATGGCTACACCTTC; CDR3: CASSLWDEGQAYGYTF
size: .; length: 14; J: TRBJ2-7; D: TRBD1; V: TRBV5-8; DNA: TGTGCCAGCAGCAGGACAGGGACTGCCTACGAGCAGTACTTC; CDR3: CASSRTGTAYEQYF
size: .; length: 13; J: TRBJ2-5; D: .; V: TRBV10-3; DNA: TGTGCCATCGGTGGCAGCAGACAAGAGACCCAGTACTTC; CDR3: CAIGGSRQETQYF
size: once; length: 17; J: TRBJ2-1; D: TRBD1; V: TRBV28; DNA: TGTGCCAGCAGTAGCAGGACAGGGGGAAGGTCCTACAATGAGCAGTTCTTC; CDR3: CASSSRTGGRSYNEQFF
size: .; length: 17; J: TRBJ2-1; D: TRBD2; V: TRBV25-1; DNA: TGTGCCAGCAGTGAATGGCCTAGCGGCAACTCCTACAATGAGCAGTTCTTC; CDR3: CASSEWPSGNSYNEQFF
size: few; length: 15; J: TRBJ2-3; D: .; V: TRBV27; DNA: TGTGCCAGCAGTTATCGGACAGCCACCACAGATACGCAGTATTTT; CDR3: CASSYRTATTDTQYF
size: .; length: 13; J: TRBJ2-1; D: .; V: TRBV11-3; DNA: TGTGCCAGCAGCTTCGGGGACTCGAATGAGCAGTTCTTC; CDR3: CASSFGDSNEQFF
size: .; length: 13; J: TRBJ1-5; D: .; V: TRBV28; DNA: TGTGCCAGCAGTTTGGTAATAAATCAGCCCCAGCATTTT; CDR3: CASSLVINQPQHF
size: .; length: 15; J: TRBJ2-7; D: TRBD2; V: TRBV6-1; DNA: TGTGCCAGCAGGCCCACTAGCGGGGGAGTCTACGAGCAGTACTTC; CDR3: CASRPTSGGVYEQYF
size: .; length: 21; J: TRBJ1-6; D: TRBD1; V: TRBV10-2; DNA: TGCGCCAGCAGTGAGGGGACAGCATGGCCCCCAAGGGACAGGGGGATTTCACCCCTCCACTTT; CDR3: CASSEGTAWPPRDRGISPLHF
size: .; length: 15; J: TRBJ2-6; D: .; V: TRBV28; DNA: TGTGCCAGCAGTTTAAGGAACTCTGGGGCCAACGTCCTGACTTTC; CDR3: CASSLRNSGANVLTF
size: .; length: 14; J: TRBJ2-5; D: .; V: TRBV18; DNA: TGTGCCAGCTCACTAATACGGGGGCAAGAGACCCAGTACTTC; CDR3: CASSLIRGQETQYF
size: .; length: 18; J: TRBJ2-3; D: TRBD2; V: TRBV27; DNA: TGTGCCAGCAGTCCCTCTAGCGGGAGTTGGCGCGGCACAGATACGCAGTATTTT; CDR3: CASSPSSGSWRGTDTQYF
size: .; length: 12; J: TRBJ1-2; D: .; V: TRBV6-5; DNA: TGTGCCAGCAGTTACTCGGGCGGTGGCTACACCTTC; CDR3: CASSYSGGGYTF
size: .; length: 15; J: TRBJ1-4; D: TRBD1; V: TRBV19; DNA: TGTGCCAGTAGTACCCAGGGGGCAACTAATGAAAAACTGTTTTTT; CDR3: CASSTQGATNEKLFF
size: .; length: 14; J: TRBJ2-5; D: TRBD1; V: TRBV4-1; DNA: TGCGCCAGCAGACTAACAGGGGGCGCAGAGACCCAGTACTTC; CDR3: CASRLTGGAETQYF
size: .; length: 14; J: TRBJ1-2; D: .; V: TRBV7-9; DNA: TGTGCCAGCAGCGCACGATGGGGTGACTATGGCTACACCTTC; CDR3: CASSARWGDYGYTF
size: .; length: 14; J: TRBJ2-7; D: .; V: TRBV7-3; DNA: TGTGCCAGCAGCTTTTCAGGGGAGGCCTACGAGCAGTACTTC; CDR3: CASSFSGEAYEQYF
size: once; length: 15; J: TRBJ2-2; D: TRBD2; V: TRBV7-2; DNA: TGTGCCAGCAGCTTAGGCGGGAGTGGGACCGGGGAGCTGTTTTTT; CDR3: CASSLGGSGTGELFF
size: .; length: 17; J: TRBJ2-7; D: TRBD2; V: TRBV18; DNA: TGTGCCAGCTCACCACCGCTAGCGGGAGGCTACGTCTACGAGCAGTACTTC; CDR3: CASSPPLAGGYVYEQYF
size: .; length: 13; J: TRBJ2-3; D: .; V: TRBV11-2; DNA: TGTGCCAGCAGCTTAGATCGGGGAGATACGCAGTATTTT; CDR3: CASSLDRGDTQYF
size: .; length: 17; J: TRBJ1-3; D: .; V: TRBV19; DNA: TGTGCCAGTACTCCGAGGGGAGCACTCCTCTCTGGAAACACCATATATTTT; CDR3: CASTPRGALLSGNTIYF
size: .; length: 16; J: TRBJ2-1; D: TRBD1; V: TRBV18; DNA: TGTGCCAGCTCACGACGGGGACAGGGCTCCTACAATGAGCAGTTCTTC; CDR3: CASSRRGQGSYNEQFF
size: .; length: 15; J: TRBJ1-1; D: .; V: TRBV11-3; DNA: TGTGCCAGCAGCCCCCAGGGTCCAGGGGTGACTGAAGCTTTCTTT; CDR3: CASSPQGPGVTEAFF
size: .; length: 12; J: TRBJ1-5; D: .; V: TRBV9; DNA: TGTGCCAGCAGGCAGGTCAATCAGCCCCAGCATTTT; CDR3: CASRQVNQPQHF
size: once; length: 16; J: TRBJ1-2; D: .; V: TRBV4-2; DNA: TGTGCCAGCAGCCAAGCGGGCAAAGACTCGAACTATGGCTACACCTTC; CDR3: CASSQAGKDSNYGYTF
size: .; length: 14; J: TRBJ2-3; D: .; V: TRBV14; DNA: TGTGCCAGCAGCCTACAGGGGAGCGGGGATACGCAGTATTTT; CDR3: CASSLQGSGDTQYF
size: once; length: 13; J: TRBJ1-3; D: .; V: TRBV10-2; DNA: TGCGCCAGCAAGGCAAGCTCTGGAAACACCATATATTTT; CDR3: CASKASSGNTIYF
size: once; length: 13; J: TRBJ1-5; D: .; V: TRBV7-2; DNA: TGTGCCAGCAGCTTAAAGATGAATCAGCCCCAGCATTTT; CDR3: CASSLKMNQPQHF
size: .; length: 13; J: TRBJ1-5; D: .; V: TRBV6-5; DNA: TGTGCCAGCAGCTTCGACTCCGGGATGCCCCAGCATTTT; CDR3: CASSFDSGMPQHF